The 4 T cell receptor beta chains reported below all come from one sample, sequenced in a study of T cell responses to AZD1222 COVID-19 vaccine. The method was immunoSEQ multiplex PCR; TCRdb's version includes in-frame clones alone and lacks a portion of them. This sample has some 150,000 clones, with 85% to 90% found just once. Here the sequenced sample was peripheral blood, taken 28 days after the second AZD1222 dose. The source of these receptors is an adult who received the AZD1222 COVID-19 vaccine.

The rearrangement joins TRBV11-3 to TRBJ2-2; D is undetermined. Germline V gene data show CDR1 as SGHNT and CDR2 as YENEEA. Trimming shortened V by 3 bases and J by 7 bases, and 6 bases separated the two germline ends. The CDR3 totals 12 residues. The CDR3 spells CASSFQSGELFF. The CDR3 DNA follows: TGTGCCAGCAGCTTTCAAAGCGGGGAGCTGTTTTTT.

The genes are TRBV3-1 (or the pseudogene TRBV3-2) and TRBJ1-2; 7 bases align to TRBD1. V lost 4 bases, J lost 6 bases, and 5 bases stayed unmatched. Germline assignment: CDR1 LGHDT and CDR2 YNNKEL (reference sequence). This CDR3 is 13 amino acids long. For the CDR3, the DNA is TGTGCCAGCAGCCTACAGGGGAAGGATGGCTACACCTTC. This sequence encodes CASSLQGKDGYTF.

J is TRBJ1-6 and V is TRBV19; 10 bases align to TRBD1. From germline, CDR1 is LNHDA and CDR2 SQIVND (reference sequence). The CDR3 is 15 amino acids. The ends lost 6 bases at V and 7 bases at J; junction bases unmatched: 6. The CDR3 sequence: CASSKGQGINSPLHF. DNA of the CDR3: TGTGCCAGTAGCAAGGGACAGGGGATAAATTCACCCCTCCACTTT.

This clone has only one observation. The CDR3 loop is CASSEEAGGYNEQFF. The CDR3 DNA follows: TGCGCCAGCAGTGAGGAGGCGGGGGGGTACAATGAGCAGTTCTTC. The rearrangement joins TRBV10-1 to TRBJ2-1; 9 nucleotides match TRBD2. V was pared by 2 bases and J by 4 bases, with 3 bases of the junction left unmatched. There are 15 residues in the CDR3. The germline gives CDR1 WNHNN, CDR2 SYGVQD (reference sequence).